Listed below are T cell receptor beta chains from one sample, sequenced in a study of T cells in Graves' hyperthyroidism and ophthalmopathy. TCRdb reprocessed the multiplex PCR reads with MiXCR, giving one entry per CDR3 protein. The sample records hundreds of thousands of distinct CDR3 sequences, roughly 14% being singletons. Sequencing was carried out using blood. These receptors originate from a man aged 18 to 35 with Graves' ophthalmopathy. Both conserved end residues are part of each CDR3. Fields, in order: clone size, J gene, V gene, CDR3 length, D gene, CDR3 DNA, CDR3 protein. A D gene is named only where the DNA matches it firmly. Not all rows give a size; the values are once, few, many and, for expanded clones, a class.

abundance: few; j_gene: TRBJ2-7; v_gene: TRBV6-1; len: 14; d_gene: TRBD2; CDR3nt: TGTGCCAGCAGAGCGGGACTAATATCCTACGAGCAGTACTTC; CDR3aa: CASRAGLISYEQYF
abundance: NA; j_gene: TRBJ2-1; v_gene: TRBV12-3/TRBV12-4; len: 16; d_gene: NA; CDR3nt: TGTGCCAGCAGTGAAGCCGGGGCAGGGAAATCCGATGAGCAGTTCTTC; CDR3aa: CASSEAGAGKSDEQFF
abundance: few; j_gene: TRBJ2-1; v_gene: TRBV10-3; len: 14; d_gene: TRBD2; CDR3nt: TGTGCCATCAAACGGGCGGGAGCGGACAATGAGCAGTTCTTC; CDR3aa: CAIKRAGADNEQFF
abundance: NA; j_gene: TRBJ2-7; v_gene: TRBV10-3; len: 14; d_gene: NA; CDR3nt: TGTGCCATCAGTTCCAACCCACAGGGCCACGAGCAGTACTTC; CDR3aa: CAISSNPQGHEQYF
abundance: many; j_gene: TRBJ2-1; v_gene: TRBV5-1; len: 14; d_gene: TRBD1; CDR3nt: TGCGCCAGCAGCTTGGGGACAGGGCACAATGAGCAGTTCTTC; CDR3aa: CASSLGTGHNEQFF
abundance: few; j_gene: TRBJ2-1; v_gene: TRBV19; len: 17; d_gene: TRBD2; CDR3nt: TGTGCCAGTAGTGACAGGACTAGCGGGGGGGCTGACAATGAGCAGTTCTTC; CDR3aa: CASSDRTSGGADNEQFF
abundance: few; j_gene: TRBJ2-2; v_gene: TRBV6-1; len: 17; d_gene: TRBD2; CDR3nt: TGTGCCAGCAGACTGGGAGGCGGGGGGGCGATAGGCGGGGAGCTGTTTTTT; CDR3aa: CASRLGGGGAIGGELFF
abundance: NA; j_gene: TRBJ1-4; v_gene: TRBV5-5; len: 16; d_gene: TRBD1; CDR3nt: TGTGCCAGCAGCTTGAAGTGGGACAGGACTAATGAAAAACTGTTTTTT; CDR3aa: CASSLKWDRTNEKLFF
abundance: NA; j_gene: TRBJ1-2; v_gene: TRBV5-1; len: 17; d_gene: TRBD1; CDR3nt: TGCGCCAGCAGCTTGGAGGGCCCCAGGGGGCGCATCTATGGCTACACCTTC; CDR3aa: CASSLEGPRGRIYGYTF
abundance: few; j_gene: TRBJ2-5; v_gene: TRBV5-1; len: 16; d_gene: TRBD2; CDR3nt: TGCGCCAGCAGCTTGGGTGGACTAGCGCTTAGGGGGACCCAGTACTTC; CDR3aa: CASSLGGLALRGTQYF
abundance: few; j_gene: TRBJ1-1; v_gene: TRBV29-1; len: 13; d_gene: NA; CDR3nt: TGCAGCGTTGATAAGGGTTGGGACACTGAAGCTTTCTTT; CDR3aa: CSVDKGWDTEAFF